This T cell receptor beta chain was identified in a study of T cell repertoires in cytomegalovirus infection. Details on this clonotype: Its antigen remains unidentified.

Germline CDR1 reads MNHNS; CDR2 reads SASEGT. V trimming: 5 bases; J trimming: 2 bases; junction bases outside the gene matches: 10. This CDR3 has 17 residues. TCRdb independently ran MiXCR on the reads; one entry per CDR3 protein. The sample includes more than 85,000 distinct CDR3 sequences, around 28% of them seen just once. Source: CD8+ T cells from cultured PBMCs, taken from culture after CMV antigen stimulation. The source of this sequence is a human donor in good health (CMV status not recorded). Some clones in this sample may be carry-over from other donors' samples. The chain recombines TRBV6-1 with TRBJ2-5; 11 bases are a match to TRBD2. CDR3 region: CASSPSSSGGIQETQYF. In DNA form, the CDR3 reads TGTGCCAGCAGTCCCTCATCTAGCGGGGGGATTCAAGAGACCCAGTACTTC.